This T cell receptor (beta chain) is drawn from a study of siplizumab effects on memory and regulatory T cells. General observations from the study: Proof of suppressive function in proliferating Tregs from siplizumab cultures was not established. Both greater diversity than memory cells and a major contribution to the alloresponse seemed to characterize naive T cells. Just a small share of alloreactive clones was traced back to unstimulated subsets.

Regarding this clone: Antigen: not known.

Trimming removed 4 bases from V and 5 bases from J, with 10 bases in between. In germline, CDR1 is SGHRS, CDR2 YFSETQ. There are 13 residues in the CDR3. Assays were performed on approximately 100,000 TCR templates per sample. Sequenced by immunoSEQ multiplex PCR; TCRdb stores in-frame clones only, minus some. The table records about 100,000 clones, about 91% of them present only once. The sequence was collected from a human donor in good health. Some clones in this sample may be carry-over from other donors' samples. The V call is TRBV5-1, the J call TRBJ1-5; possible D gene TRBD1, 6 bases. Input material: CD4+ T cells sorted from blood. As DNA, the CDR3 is TGCGCCAGCAGCCCAGGGGTCGATCAGCCCCAGCATTTT. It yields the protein CASSPGVDQPQHF.